This T cell receptor beta chain was captured by sequencing in a study of human T cells and chemical hapten exposure. This clonotype was seen many times. Its antigen is not known. Study findings and constraints: Expanded TCR sets contained significantly more large CDR3 similarity clusters than controls.

TCRdb used MiXCR to reprocess the RACE reads, holding one entry per CDR3 protein. The sample includes 60,000 to 80,000 distinct CDR3 sequences, around 7% of them seen just once. Time point indicated: pre-sensitization, week 0. The treatment is: therapeutic diphenylcyclopropenone sensitization with weekly scalp DPC. Germline-derived CDR1 and CDR2 are DFQATT and SNEGSKA (reference sequence). CDR3 length: 14 amino acids. Trimming cost V 1 base and J 2 bases; bases outside gene matches: 4. The receptor was derived from a woman aged 25 to 45 with alopecia areata. Some clones in this sample may be carry-over from other donors' samples. The sample was whole blood, taken in connection with sensitization to the hapten diphenylcyclopropenone (DPC). The chain joins TRBV20-1 to TRBJ2-7, with 8 bases aligning to TRBD1. The CDR3 coding sequence is TGCAGTGCTAGAGGACAGGGGCTCCCCTACGAGCAGTACTTC. Translating gives CSARGQGLPYEQYF.